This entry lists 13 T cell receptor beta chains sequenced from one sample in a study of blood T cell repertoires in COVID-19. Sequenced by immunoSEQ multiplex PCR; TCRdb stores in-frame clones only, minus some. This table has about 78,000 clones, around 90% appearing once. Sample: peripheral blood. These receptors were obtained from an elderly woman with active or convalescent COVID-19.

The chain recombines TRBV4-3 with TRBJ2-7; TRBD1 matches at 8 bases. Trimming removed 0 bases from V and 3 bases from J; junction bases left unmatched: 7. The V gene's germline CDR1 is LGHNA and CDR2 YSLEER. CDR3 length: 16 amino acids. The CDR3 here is CASSQEVTGADYEQYF. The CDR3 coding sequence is TGCGCCAGCAGCCAAGAAGTGACAGGGGCCGACTACGAGCAGTACTTC.

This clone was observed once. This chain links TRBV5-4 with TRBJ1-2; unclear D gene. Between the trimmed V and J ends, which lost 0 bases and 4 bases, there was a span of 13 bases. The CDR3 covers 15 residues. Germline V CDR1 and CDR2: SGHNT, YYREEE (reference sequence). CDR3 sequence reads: CASSLGASRFYGYTF. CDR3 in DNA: TGTGCCAGCAGCTTGGGGGCATCCCGATTCTATGGCTACACCTTC.

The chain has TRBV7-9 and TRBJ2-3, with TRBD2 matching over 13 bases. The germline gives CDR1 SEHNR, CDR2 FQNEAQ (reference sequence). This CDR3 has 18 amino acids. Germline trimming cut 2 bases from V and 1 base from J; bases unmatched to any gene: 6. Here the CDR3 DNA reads TGTGCCAGCAGCTTAATACTAGCGGGAGGGCAGGGCACAGATACGCAGTATTTT. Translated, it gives CASSLILAGGQGTDTQYF.

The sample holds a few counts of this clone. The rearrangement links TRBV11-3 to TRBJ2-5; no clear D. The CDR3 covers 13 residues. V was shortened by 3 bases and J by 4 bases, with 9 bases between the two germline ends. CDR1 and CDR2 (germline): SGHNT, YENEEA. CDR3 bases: TGTGCCAGCAGCTTTTCCCCTCTAGAGACCCAGTACTTC. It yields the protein CASSFSPLETQYF.

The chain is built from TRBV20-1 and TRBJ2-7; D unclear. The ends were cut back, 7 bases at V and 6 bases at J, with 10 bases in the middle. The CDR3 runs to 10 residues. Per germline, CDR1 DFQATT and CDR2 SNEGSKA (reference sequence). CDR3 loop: CSVSVREQYF. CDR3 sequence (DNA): TGCAGTGTGTCCGTGCGCGAGCAGTACTTC.

The CDR3 coding sequence is TGTGCCTGGATCAAGGGGGCCCCTACAGATACGCAGTATTTT. Its protein is CAWIKGAPTDTQYF. The J gene is TRBJ2-3, the V gene TRBV30, with TRBD1 matching over 7 bases. Losses at the gene ends were 4 bases for V and 3 bases for J; bases not matched to a gene: 7. The CDR3 runs 14 residues. Germline assignment: CDR1 GTSNPN and CDR2 SVGIG (reference sequence).

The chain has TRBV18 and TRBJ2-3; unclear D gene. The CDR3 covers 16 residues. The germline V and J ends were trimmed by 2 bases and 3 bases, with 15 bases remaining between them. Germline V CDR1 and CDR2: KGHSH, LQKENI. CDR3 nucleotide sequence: TGTGCCAGCTCACCATGGAGTCTGGGTCGGACAGATACGCAGTATTTT. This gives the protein CASSPWSLGRTDTQYF.

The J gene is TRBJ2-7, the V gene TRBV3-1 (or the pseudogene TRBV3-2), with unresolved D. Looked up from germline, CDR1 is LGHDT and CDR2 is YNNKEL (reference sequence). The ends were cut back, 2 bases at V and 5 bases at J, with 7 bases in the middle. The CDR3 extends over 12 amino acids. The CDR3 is CASSQRVNEQYF. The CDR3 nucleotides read TGTGCCAGCAGCCAACGGGTCAACGAGCAGTACTTC.

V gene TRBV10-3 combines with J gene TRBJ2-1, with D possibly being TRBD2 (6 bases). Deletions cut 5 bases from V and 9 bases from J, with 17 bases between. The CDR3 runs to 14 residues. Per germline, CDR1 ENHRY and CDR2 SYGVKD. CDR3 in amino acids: CAISRPGLSSEQFF. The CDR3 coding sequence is TGTGCCATCAGTAGACCGGGACTCTCTAGTGAGCAGTTCTTC.

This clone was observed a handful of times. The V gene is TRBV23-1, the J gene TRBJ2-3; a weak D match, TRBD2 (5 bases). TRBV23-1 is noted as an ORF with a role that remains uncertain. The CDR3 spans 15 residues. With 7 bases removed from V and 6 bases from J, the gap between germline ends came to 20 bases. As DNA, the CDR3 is TGCGCCAGCAACCGGGCGGGCCTCTCGGGGGATACGCAGTATTTT. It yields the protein CASNRAGLSGDTQYF.

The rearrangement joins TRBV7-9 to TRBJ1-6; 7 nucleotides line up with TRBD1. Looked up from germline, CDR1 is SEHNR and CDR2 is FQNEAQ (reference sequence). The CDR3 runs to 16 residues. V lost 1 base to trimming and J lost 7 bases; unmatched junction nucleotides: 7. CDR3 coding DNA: TGTGCCAGCAGCTTAGTACCCGGACAGGCCAATTCACCCCTCCACTTT. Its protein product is CASSLVPGQANSPLHF.

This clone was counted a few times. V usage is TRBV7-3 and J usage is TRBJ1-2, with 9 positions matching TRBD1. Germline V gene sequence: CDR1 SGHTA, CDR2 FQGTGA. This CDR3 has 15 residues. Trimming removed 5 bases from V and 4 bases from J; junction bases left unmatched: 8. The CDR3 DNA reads TGTGCCAGCAGCCCCACAGGGGGCGCGAGCTATGGCTACACCTTC. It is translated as CASSPTGGASYGYTF.

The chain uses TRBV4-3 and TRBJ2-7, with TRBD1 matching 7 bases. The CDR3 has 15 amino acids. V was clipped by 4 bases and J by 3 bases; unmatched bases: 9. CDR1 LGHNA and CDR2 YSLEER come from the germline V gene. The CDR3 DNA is TGCGCCAGCAGCCCGCGACAGGGTAGTGTCTACGAGCAGTACTTC. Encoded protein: CASSPRQGSVYEQYF.